Shown below are 6 T cell receptor beta chains from a single sample sequenced in a study of CD4 T cells in relation to SARS-CoV-2 and coronaviruses. The repertoire was sequenced with immunoSEQ multiplex PCR; TCRdb's copy has only in-frame clones and lacks some. The sample yields about 20,000 clones, around 72% seen once. These receptors have no known antigen. Unexposed donor CD4+ T cells date from about 2011-2018, before the COVID-19 pandemic. Isolation of CD4+ T cells took place after around eleven days in culture. Material for sequencing was CD4+ T cells from PBMCs, cultured in vitro. Receptors were obtained from a human donor in good health.

The gene calls are TRBV19 and TRBJ2-7; TRBD2 agrees at 11 bases. J lost 2 bases, V lost 3 bases, and 0 bases had no gene match. Germline V gene lookup returns CDR1 LNHDA and CDR2 SQIVND (reference sequence). The CDR3 contains 14 residues. CDR3 DNA sequence: TGTGCCAGTAGTATTAGCGGGAGGGCCTACGAGCAGTACTTC. Translation gives CASSISGRAYEQYF.

The chain combines TRBV9 with TRBJ2-5, with D unclear. Germline V gene lookup returns CDR1 SGDLS and CDR2 YYNGEE. The V gene lost 4 bases and the J gene lost 5 bases, with 9 bases spanning the gap. This CDR3 contains 12 residues. As DNA, the CDR3 is TGTGCCAGCAGCTCCGCGGCGGAGACCCAGTACTTC. This encodes CASSSAAETQYF.

V is TRBV19 and J is TRBJ1-5; D is uncertain. The CDR3 consists of 13 residues. V lost 1 base and J lost 3, with 4 bases in between. CDR1 LNHDA and CDR2 SQIVND come from the germline V gene (reference sequence). CDR3 in amino acids: CASSIAFNQPQHF. The CDR3 DNA reads TGTGCCAGTAGTATAGCCTTCAATCAGCCCCAGCATTTT.

This rearrangement joins TRBV27 to TRBJ2-1; TRBD1 agrees at 11 bases. CDR1 and CDR2 from the germline V gene are MNHEY and SMNVEV (reference sequence). The CDR3 sequence is 16 residues long. J gave up 3 bases and V 0 bases, and 1 base lay outside the gene matches. The CDR3 DNA reads as TGTGCCAGCAGTTTATCAGGGACAGGGGGCTACAATGAGCAGTTCTTC. Translation: CASSLSGTGGYNEQFF.

The chain joins TRBV6-1 to TRBJ2-7; D uncertain. The CDR3 consists of 14 residues. Germline V lookup: CDR1 MNHNS, CDR2 SASEGT. The germline V and J ends were trimmed by 3 bases and 0 bases, with 9 bases remaining between them. The CDR3 is CASSEYLSSYEQYF. As DNA, the CDR3 is TGTGCCAGCAGTGAGTACCTCAGCTCCTACGAGCAGTACTTC.

The chain carries TRBV18 and TRBJ2-5, with 12 bases fitting TRBD2. This CDR3 contains 14 residues. V dropped 4 bases and J dropped 5; count of bases not matched to a gene: 2. Germline loops: CDR1 KGHSH, CDR2 LQKENI. CDR3 DNA: TGTGCCAGCTCACTGCTAGCGGGAGGGGAGACCCAGTACTTC. Protein sequence: CASSLLAGGETQYF. The variable domain in full, with the rest retrieved from reference TRBV18 and TRBJ2-5, is NAGVMQNPRHLVRRRGQEARLRCSPMKGHSHVYWYRQLPEEGLKFMVYLQKENIIDESGMPKERFSAEFPKEGPSILRIQQVVRGDSAAYFCASSLLAGGETQYFGPGTRLLVL.